This T cell receptor (beta chain) appears in the sequencing data of a study of shared clonotypes between healthy human individuals. This clone has a handful of counts. Trimming left V 4 bases short and J 5 bases short, with 11 bases between. Germline CDR1 is SGHDN and CDR2 is FVKESK. The CDR3 has 13 residues. TCRdb's table, derived via immunoSEQ multiplex PCR, lists solely in-frame clones and lacks some. Among 850,000 to 1,200,000 clones, around 76% were seen once, and the ten largest hold around 1.5%. The chain has TRBV14 and TRBJ1-1; the D gene is possibly TRBD1 (5 bases). The receptor was derived from a man younger than 35 in good health. The sample consisted of memory CD4+ T cells sorted from blood. Subset noted: CD45RA-negative fraction. CDR3 region: CASSLTSGTEAFF. CDR3 nucleotide sequence: TGTGCCAGCAGCCTCACGTCAGGGACTGAAGCTTTCTTT.